The 14 T cell receptor beta chains reported below all come from one sample, sequenced in a study of control samples from healthy donors and cancer patients. Only in-frame clones appear in the TCRdb table, and some are missing; sequencing was by immunoSEQ multiplex PCR. There are about 86,000 clones in the sample; 93% occur only once, and over 1.3% lies in the top ten. The source material was blood. These receptor sequences come from a young woman in good health.

The chain links TRBV28 to TRBJ2-1; TRBD1 agrees at 8 bases. V shed 3 bases, J shed 9 bases, and the junction held 4 bases outside the gene matches. The CDR3 totals 13 residues. Germline V gene data show CDR1 as MDHEN and CDR2 as SYDVKM. The CDR3 DNA sequence: TGTGCCAGCAGTTTCGACAGGGGACCTGAGCAGTTCTTC. Translated, it gives CASSFDRGPEQFF.

The rearrangement joins TRBV2 to TRBJ1-2, with D perhaps matching TRBD1 (5 bases). The CDR3 runs to 13 residues. With 6 bases removed from V and 8 bases from J, the gap between germline ends came to 16 bases. CDR1 is SNHLY, CDR2 FYNNEI, per germline. The CDR3 is CASRVGEEVGYTF. CDR3 bases: TGTGCCAGCAGGGTAGGGGAGGAGGTCGGCTACACCTTC.

V gene TRBV28 combines with J gene TRBJ2-1, with D perhaps matching TRBD1 or TRBD2 (5 bases each). The CDR3 runs 15 residues. Trimming took 6 bases from V and 6 from J, leaving 18 bases between them. Looked up from germline, CDR1 is MDHEN and CDR2 is SYDVKM. DNA of the CDR3: TGTGCCAGCAGCCCCGACACCCCTGGGGGCAATGAGCAGTTCTTC. Protein product: CASSPDTPGGNEQFF.

The rearrangement uses TRBV7-3 and TRBJ2-1; 7 bases match TRBD2. Unmatched junction bases numbered 8, after V lost 5 bases and J lost 1 base. Looked up from germline, CDR1 is SGHTA and CDR2 is FQGTGA. The CDR3 has 16 residues. This CDR3 is CASSPTLAASYNEQFF. CDR3 coding DNA: TGTGCCAGCAGCCCGACCCTAGCGGCTTCCTACAATGAGCAGTTCTTC.

Remarks on this clone: Other DNA sequences of this sample code for an identical CDR3. The rearrangement links TRBV4-2 to TRBJ2-7; weak D call: TRBD1 (5 bases). V was cut by 0 bases and J by 1 base, with 16 bases left in between. The CDR3 contains 17 residues. Per germline, CDR1 LGHNA and CDR2 YNFKEQ. CDR3: CASSQDIGQRKSYEQYF. Here the CDR3 DNA reads TGTGCCAGCAGCCAAGATATTGGACAAAGAAAATCCTACGAGCAGTACTTC.

V usage is TRBV5-1 and J usage is TRBJ2-7, with a possible D match to TRBD2 (6 bases). Trimming shortened V by 1 base and J by 5 bases, and 13 bases separated the two germline ends. Germline loops: CDR1 SGHRS, CDR2 YFSETQ. The CDR3 is made up of 14 amino acids. The CDR3 DNA reads TGCGCCAGCAGCTTGTACGGGGGTGAGGACGAGCAGTACTTC. This sequence encodes CASSLYGGEDEQYF.

The CDR3 spells CASSVRGQGNEKLFF. The CDR3 DNA reads as TGTGCCAGCAGCGTCAGGGGGCAGGGTAATGAAAAACTGTTTTTT. The chain employs TRBV7-9 and TRBJ1-4; 8 bases align to TRBD1. Losses at the gene ends were 5 bases for V and 4 bases for J; bases not matched to a gene: 6. The CDR3 has 15 amino acids. The germline V gene has CDR1 SEHNR and CDR2 FQNEAQ (reference sequence).

DNA for the CDR3: TGTGCCAGCAGTTTCAGGGATGGCTACACCTTC. Its protein is CASSFRDGYTF. This chain uses TRBV28 with TRBJ1-2; a weak D match, TRBD1 (5 bases). Germline assignment: CDR1 MDHEN and CDR2 SYDVKM. Trimming took 3 bases from V and 6 from J, leaving 5 bases between them. This CDR3 has 11 residues.

The chain couples TRBV7-9 to TRBJ1-2; 8 positions match TRBD1. The length of the CDR3 is 14 residues. Trimming took 5 bases from V and 7 from J; bases not matched to a gene: 9. Per the germline V gene, CDR1 is SEHNR and CDR2 is FQNEAQ (reference sequence). The CDR3 sequence is CASSPTGDVSGYTF. CDR3 DNA sequence: TGTGCCAGCAGCCCGACAGGGGATGTCTCTGGCTACACCTTC.

The chain combines TRBV29-1 with TRBJ2-1; 9 bases align to TRBD2. The CDR3 runs to 15 residues. Trimming at V came to 1 base and at J to 0 bases, leaving 1 base not matched to a gene. Germline loops: CDR1 SQVTM, CDR2 ANQGSEA. The CDR3, as DNA: TGCAGCGTTGAAGGGGGACTAGCCTCCTACAATGAGCAGTTCTTC. Protein sequence: CSVEGGLASYNEQFF.

V is TRBV2 and J is TRBJ1-4; D unclear. The ends were cut back, 7 bases at V and 0 bases at J, with 9 bases in the middle. CDR3 length equals 14 residues. Per germline, CDR1 SNHLY and CDR2 FYNNEI. CDR3 protein: CASNGRSTNEKLFF. The CDR3 nucleotides are TGTGCCAGCAATGGACGTTCAACTAATGAAAAACTGTTTTTT. The full variable domain, its missing parts supplied by reference TRBV2 and TRBJ1-4, is EPEVTQTPSHQVTQMGQEVILRCVPISNHLYFYWYRQILGQKVEFLVSFYNNEISEKSEIFDDQFSVERPDGSNFTLKIRSTKLEDSAMYFCASNGRSTNEKLFFGSGTQLSVL.

The chain has TRBV15 and TRBJ1-1; no definite D call. The germline gives CDR1 LNHNV, CDR2 YYDKDF (reference sequence). Trimming cost V 3 bases and J 1 base, with 12 bases left between them. The CDR3 runs to 15 residues. CDR3 protein: CATSRGDGRNTEAFF. CDR3 nucleotide sequence: TGTGCCACCAGCAGGGGAGACGGCCGGAACACTGAAGCTTTCTTT.

This chain uses TRBV6-5 with TRBJ1-1; no clear D. Trimming cost V 5 bases and J 1 base, with 11 bases left between them. The germline CDR1 and CDR2 sequences are MNHEY and SVGAGI. CDR3 length equals 14 residues. The CDR3 region is CASSPRGKNTEAFF. CDR3 DNA sequence: TGTGCCAGCAGTCCCCGAGGGAAGAACACTGAAGCTTTCTTT.

The chain joins TRBV5-1 to TRBJ2-1; 8 nucleotides match TRBD2. There are 14 residues in the CDR3. CDR1 SGHRS and CDR2 YFSETQ come from the germline V gene. V dropped 4 bases and J dropped 5; count of bases not matched to a gene: 5. The DNA of the CDR3 is TGCGCCAGCAGCCCACGGGGGGGAAACAATGAGCAGTTCTTC. It is translated as CASSPRGGNNEQFF.